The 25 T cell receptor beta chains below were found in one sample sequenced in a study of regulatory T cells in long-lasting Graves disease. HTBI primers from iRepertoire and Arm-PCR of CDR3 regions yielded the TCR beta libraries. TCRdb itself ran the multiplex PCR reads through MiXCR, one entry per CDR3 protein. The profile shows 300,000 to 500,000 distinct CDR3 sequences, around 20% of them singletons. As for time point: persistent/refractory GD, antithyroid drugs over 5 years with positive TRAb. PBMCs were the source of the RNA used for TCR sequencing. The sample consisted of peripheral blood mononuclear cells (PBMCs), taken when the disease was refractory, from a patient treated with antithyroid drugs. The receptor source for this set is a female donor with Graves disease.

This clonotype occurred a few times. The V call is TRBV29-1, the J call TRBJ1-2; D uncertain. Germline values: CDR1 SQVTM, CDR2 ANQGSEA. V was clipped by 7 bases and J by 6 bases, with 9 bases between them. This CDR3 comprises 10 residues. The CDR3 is CSGGLDGYTF. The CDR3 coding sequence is TGCAGCGGCGGATTGGATGGCTACACCTTC.

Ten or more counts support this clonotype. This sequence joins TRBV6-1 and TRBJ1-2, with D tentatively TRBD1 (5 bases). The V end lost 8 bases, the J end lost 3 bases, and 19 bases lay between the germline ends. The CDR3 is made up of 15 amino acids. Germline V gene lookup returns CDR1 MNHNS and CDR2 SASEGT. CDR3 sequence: CASRPPWGLDYGYTF. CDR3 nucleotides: TGTGCCAGCCGCCCCCCTTGGGGCTTGGACTATGGCTACACCTTC.

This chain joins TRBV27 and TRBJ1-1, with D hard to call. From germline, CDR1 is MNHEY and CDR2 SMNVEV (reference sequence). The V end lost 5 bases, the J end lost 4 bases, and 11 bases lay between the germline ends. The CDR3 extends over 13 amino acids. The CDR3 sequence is CASSLDAGTEAFF. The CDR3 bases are TGTGCCAGCAGTCTGGACGCAGGCACTGAAGCTTTCTTT.

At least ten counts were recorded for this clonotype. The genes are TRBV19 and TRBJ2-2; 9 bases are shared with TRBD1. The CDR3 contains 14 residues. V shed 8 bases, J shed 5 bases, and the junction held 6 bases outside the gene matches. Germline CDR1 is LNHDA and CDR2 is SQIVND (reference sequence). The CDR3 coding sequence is TGTGCCAGTCAGGGGACAGGGAGGACCGGGGAGCTGTTTTTT. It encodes CASQGTGRTGELFF. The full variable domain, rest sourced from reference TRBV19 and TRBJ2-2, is DGGITQSPKYLFRKEGQNVTLSCEQNLNHDAMYWYRQDPGQGLRLIYYSQIVNDFQKGDIAEGYSVSREKKESFPLTVTSAQKNPTAFYLCASQGTGRTGELFFGEGSRLTVL.

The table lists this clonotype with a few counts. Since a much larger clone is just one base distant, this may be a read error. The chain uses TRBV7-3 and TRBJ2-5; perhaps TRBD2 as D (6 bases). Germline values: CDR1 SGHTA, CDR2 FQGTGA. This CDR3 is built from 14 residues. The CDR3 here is CAKRRGPPGETQYF. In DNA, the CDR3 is TGTGCTAAACGGCGGGGTCCCCCAGGGGAGACCCAGTACTTC.

CDR3 coding DNA: TGTGCCAGCAGCCCGGGGGACAGGCCGAGTTCACCCCTCCACTTT. As protein: CASSPGDRPSSPLHF. The chain recombines TRBV9 with TRBJ1-6; 8 bases are a match to TRBD1. The CDR3 is 15 residues long. Trimming removed 4 bases from V and 9 bases from J; junction bases left unmatched: 9. The germline V gene encodes CDR1 SGDLS and CDR2 YYNGEE.

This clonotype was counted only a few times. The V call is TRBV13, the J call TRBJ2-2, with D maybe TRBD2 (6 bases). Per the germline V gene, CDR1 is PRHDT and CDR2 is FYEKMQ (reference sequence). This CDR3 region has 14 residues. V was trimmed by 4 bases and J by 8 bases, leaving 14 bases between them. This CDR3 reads CASSSISGTGELFF. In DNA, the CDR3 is TGTGCCAGCAGCTCTATTAGCGGTACAGGGGAGCTGTTTTTT.

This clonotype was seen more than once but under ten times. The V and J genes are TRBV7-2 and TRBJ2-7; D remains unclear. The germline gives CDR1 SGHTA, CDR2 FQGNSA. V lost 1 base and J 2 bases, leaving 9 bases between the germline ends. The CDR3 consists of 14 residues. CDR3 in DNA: TGTGCCAGCAGCTTAGGGGTAGCAGCCTACGAGCAGTACTTC. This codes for CASSLGVAAYEQYF.

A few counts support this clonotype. The CDR3 protein is CASSLRAYNEQFF. CDR3 DNA: TGTGCCAGCAGCTTGAGAGCCTACAATGAGCAGTTCTTC. V and J are TRBV7-2 and TRBJ2-1, with D uncertain. Germline V gene data show CDR1 as SGHTA and CDR2 as FQGNSA. Trimming removed 3 bases from V and 2 bases from J, with 5 bases in between. The CDR3 has 13 residues.

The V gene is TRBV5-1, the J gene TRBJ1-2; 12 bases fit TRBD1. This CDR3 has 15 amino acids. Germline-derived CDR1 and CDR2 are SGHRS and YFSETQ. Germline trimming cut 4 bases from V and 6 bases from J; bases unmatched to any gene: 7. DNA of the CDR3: TGCGCCAGCAGCACGCCGGGACAGGGGGCAAATGGCTACACCTTC. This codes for CASSTPGQGANGYTF.

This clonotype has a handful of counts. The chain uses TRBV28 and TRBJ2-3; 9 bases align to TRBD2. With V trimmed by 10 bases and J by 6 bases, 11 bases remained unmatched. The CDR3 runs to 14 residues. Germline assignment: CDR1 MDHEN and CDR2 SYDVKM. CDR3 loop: CATLAGDPRDTQYF. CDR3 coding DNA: TGTGCCACTTTAGCGGGAGACCCCCGGGATACGCAGTATTTT.

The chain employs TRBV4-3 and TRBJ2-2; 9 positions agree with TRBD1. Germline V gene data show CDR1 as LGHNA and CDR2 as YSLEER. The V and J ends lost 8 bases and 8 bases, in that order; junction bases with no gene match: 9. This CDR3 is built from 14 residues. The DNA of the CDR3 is TGCGCCAGCCGTCCGGGACAGGGTGGTGGGGAGCTGTTTTTT. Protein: CASRPGQGGGELFF.

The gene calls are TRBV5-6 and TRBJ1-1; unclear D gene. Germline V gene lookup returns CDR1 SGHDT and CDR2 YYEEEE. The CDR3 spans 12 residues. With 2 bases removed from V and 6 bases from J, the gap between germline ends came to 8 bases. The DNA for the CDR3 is TGTGCCAGCAGCTTCGGCAACGCTGAAGCTTTCTTT. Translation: CASSFGNAEAFF.

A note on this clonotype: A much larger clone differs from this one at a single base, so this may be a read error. Here the CDR3 DNA reads TGTGCCGGCAGTTACTCCGGGAGACGAACTGAAGCTTTCTTT. As protein: CAGSYSGRRTEAFF. The genes are TRBV6-9 and TRBJ1-1; no firm D call. CDR3 length equals 14 residues. Germline values: CDR1 MNHGY, CDR2 SVAAGI.

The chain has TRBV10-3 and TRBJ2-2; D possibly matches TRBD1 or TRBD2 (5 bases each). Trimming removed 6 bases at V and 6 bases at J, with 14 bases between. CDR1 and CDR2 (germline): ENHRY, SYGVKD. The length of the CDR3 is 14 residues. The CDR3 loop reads CAIRQGGGAGELFF. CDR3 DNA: TGTGCCATCAGGCAGGGCGGAGGTGCCGGGGAGCTGTTTTTT.

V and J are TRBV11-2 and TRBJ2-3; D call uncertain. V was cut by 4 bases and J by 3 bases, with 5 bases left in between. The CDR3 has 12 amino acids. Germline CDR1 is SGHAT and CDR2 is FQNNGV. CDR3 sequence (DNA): TGTGCCAGCAGCTACATGACAGATACGCAGTATTTT. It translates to CASSYMTDTQYF.

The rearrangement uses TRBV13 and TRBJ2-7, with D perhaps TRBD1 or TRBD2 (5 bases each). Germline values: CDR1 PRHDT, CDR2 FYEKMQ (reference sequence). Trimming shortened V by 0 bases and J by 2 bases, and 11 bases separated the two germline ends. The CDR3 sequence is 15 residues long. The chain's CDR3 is CASSLGEGRAYEQYF. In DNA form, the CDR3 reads TGTGCCAGCAGCTTAGGCGAGGGACGGGCCTACGAGCAGTACTTC.

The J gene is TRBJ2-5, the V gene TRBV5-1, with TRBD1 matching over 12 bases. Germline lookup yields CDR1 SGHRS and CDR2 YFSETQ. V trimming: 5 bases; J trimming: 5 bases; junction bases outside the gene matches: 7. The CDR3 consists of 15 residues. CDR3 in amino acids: CASSQQGQGAETQYF. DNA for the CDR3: TGCGCCAGCAGTCAGCAGGGACAGGGGGCTGAGACCCAGTACTTC. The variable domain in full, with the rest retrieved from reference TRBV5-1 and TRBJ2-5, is KAGVTQTPRYLIKTRGQQVTLSCSPISGHRSVSWYQQTPGQGLQFLFEYFSETQRNKGNFPGRFSGRQFSNSRSEMNVSTLELGDSALYLCASSQQGQGAETQYFGPGTRLLVL.

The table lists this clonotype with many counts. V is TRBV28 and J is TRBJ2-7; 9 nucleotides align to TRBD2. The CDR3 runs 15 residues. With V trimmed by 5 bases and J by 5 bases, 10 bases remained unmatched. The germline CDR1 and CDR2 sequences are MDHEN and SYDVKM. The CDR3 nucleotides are TGTGCCAGCAGTGCCCTCGGGACTAGCCTCGACGAGCAGTACTTC. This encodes CASSALGTSLDEQYF.

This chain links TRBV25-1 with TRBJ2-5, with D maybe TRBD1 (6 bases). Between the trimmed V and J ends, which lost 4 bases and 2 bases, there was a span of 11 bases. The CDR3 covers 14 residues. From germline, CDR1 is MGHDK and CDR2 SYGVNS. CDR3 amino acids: CASSGYRDQETQYF. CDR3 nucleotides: TGTGCCAGCAGTGGATACAGGGATCAAGAGACCCAGTACTTC.

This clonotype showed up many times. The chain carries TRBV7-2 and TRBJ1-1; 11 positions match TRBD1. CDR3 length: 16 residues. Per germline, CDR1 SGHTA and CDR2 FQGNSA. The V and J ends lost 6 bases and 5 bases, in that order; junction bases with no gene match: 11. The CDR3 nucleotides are TGTGCCAGCAGTCAAACAATGGACAGGGGGCAGACTGAAGCTTTCTTT. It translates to CASSQTMDRGQTEAFF.

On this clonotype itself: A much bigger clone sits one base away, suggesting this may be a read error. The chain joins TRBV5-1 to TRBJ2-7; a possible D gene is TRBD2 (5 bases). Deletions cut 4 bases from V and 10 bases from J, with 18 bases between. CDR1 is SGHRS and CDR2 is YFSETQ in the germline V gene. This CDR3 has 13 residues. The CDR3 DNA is TGCGCCAGCAGCCTCCCTGGCCGGGGAGATCAGTACTTC. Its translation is CASSLPGRGDQYF.

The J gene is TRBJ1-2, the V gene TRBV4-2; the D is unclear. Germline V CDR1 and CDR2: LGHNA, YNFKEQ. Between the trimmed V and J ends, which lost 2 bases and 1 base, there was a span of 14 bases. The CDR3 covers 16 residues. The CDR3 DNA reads TGTGCCAGCAGCCAACACACGGGTGGCAATAACTATGGCTACACCTTC. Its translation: CASSQHTGGNNYGYTF.

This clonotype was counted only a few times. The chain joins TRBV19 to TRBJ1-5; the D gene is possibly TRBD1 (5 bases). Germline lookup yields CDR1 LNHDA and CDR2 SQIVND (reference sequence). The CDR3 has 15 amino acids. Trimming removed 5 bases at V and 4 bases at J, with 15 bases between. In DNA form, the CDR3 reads TGTGCCAGTAGTCAGTCAGGGATTGGAAATCAGCCCCAGCATTTT. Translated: CASSQSGIGNQPQHF.

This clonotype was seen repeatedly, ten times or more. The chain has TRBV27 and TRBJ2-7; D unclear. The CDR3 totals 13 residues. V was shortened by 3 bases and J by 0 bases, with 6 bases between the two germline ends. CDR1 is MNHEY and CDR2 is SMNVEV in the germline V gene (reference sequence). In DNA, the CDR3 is TGTGCCAGCAGTTTGGCACGCTCCTACGAGCAGTACTTC. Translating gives CASSLARSYEQYF.